This paragraph reports one T cell receptor (beta chain). Sequencing was performed with immunoSEQ multiplex PCR; in TCRdb, only in-frame clones are kept and a portion is missing. The sample shows nearly 10,000 clones, roughly three fifths of them seen only once. Noted time point: after neoadjuvant nivolumab, at surgical resection. These data belong to a study of neoadjuvant anti-PD-1 for oral cavity cancer. J gave up 3 bases and V 5 bases, and 1 base lay outside the gene matches. The CDR3 covers 13 residues. Germline CDR1 is MGHDK and CDR2 is SYGVNS. The receptor was derived from a person between 40 and 79 years old with oral cavity squamous cell carcinoma. The rearrangement uses TRBV25-1 and TRBJ1-2; 9 nucleotides align to TRBD1. The material sequenced was PBMCs, taken after nivolumab (anti-PD-1) treatment. The CDR3 loop is CASSRTGDYGYTF. The CDR3 coding sequence is TGTGCCAGCAGTCGGACAGGGGACTATGGCTACACCTTC.